This T cell receptor (beta chain) stems from a study of T cells in Graves' hyperthyroidism and ophthalmopathy. The germline V gene encodes CDR1 LGHNA and CDR2 YNFKEQ. This CDR3 spans 16 amino acids. V trimming: 4 bases; J trimming: 3 bases; junction bases outside the gene matches: 9. Study-level results: Ophthalmopathy and stable hyperthyroidism were separated by a 13 V-J model.

Amplified TCR beta CDR3 regions came from RNA transcripts. HTBI primers were employed in a first-round RT-PCR of the TCR CDR3. TCRdb itself ran the multiplex PCR reads through MiXCR, one entry per CDR3 protein. The sample consists of approximately 620,000 distinct CDR3 sequences, more than 15% of them appearing once. On this clonotype itself: Its matching antigen is unknown.

Exclusion criteria comprised uncontrolled infection, other autoimmune disease, pregnancy or lactation. The specimen sequenced was blood. The receptor's source is a middle-aged woman with Graves' ophthalmopathy. The rearrangement joins TRBV4-2 to TRBJ2-4, with 7 positions matching TRBD1. The CDR3 is CASSLQEGAGKNIQYF. In DNA form, the CDR3 reads TGTGCCAGCAGCCTACAAGAGGGGGCAGGCAAAAACATTCAGTACTTC.